This section outlines one TCR beta chain sequence together with its context. The antigen is unknown. V was pared by 2 bases and J by 8 bases, with 9 bases between. The CDR3 runs 13 residues. This sample was included in a study of T cell responses to AZD1222 COVID-19 vaccine. Study-wide findings and caveats: After two AZD1222 doses, spike-specific TCR breadth and depth rose versus day 0.

Generated by immunoSEQ multiplex PCR, the TCRdb table keeps only in-frame clones and is missing some. The sample lists about 26,000 clones, 80% to 90% occurring once. Sequences were derived from peripheral blood, sampled 28 days after the second AZD1222 dose. The TCR was taken from an adult who received the AZD1222 COVID-19 vaccine. The J gene is TRBJ2-2, the V gene TRBV12-3 or TRBV12-4; unclear D gene. The CDR3 loop reads CASSLKAPGELFF. DNA for the CDR3: TGTGCCAGCAGTTTAAAGGCACCGGGGGAGCTGTTTTTT.